The clone carrying this T cell receptor beta chain was counted a few times. Per germline, CDR1 LNHDA and CDR2 SQIVND (reference sequence). The V end was cut by 7 bases, the J end by 0 bases, with 6 bases between. This CDR3 region has 12 residues. Sequencing used immunoSEQ multiplex PCR; TCRdb keeps in-frame clones, though not all of them. The table records tens of thousands of clones, around 92% of them present only once. This sample was included in a study of technical replicates of blood from a handful of donors. This clonotype was obtained from a human donor in good health. Material for sequencing was T cells isolated from PBMCs. V is TRBV19 and J is TRBJ1-1; no definite D call. DNA of the CDR3: TGTGCCAGTATAAGCATGAACACTGAAGCTTTCTTT. It yields the protein CASISMNTEAFF.